This T cell receptor beta chain was captured by sequencing in a study of blood T cell repertoires in COVID-19. The wider study: The United States, Italy and Spain were the sources of the acute and convalescent COVID-19 samples. The cDNA or gDNA used as material had been derived from T cells, B-cell-depleted T cells, or PBMCs.

As processed by the authors: Reference gene primer amplification gave nucleated cell count estimates. Assay used: immunoSEQ multiplex PCR; TCRdb lists only in-frame clones, some missing. V and J calls plus clone size are reproduced from that table; the DNA served to infer D and trimming. The sample holds 170,000 or so clones, approximately 86% seen once. The CDR3 extends over 18 amino acids. Germline CDR1 and CDR2: SGHNT and YYREEE (reference sequence). V shed 3 bases, J shed 2 bases, and the junction held 13 bases outside the gene matches. J is TRBJ2-1 and V is TRBV5-4; 8 bases match TRBD2. This clonotype originated in a man aged 35-49 years with active or convalescent COVID-19. The sample comprised peripheral blood. The CDR3 DNA follows: TGTGCCAGCAGCTGGGTGGGTGGAGGACTAGCCGCCTACAATGAGCAGTTCTTC. Translated: CASSWVGGGLAAYNEQFF.